One T cell receptor beta chain is described in this entry. These data originate in a study of control samples from healthy donors and cancer patients. Clones were read by immunoSEQ multiplex PCR, and TCRdb kept only the in-frame ones, dropping some. The sample lists 130,000 or so clones, about 90% occurring once. Trimming took 3 bases from V and 3 from J; bases not matched to a gene: 16. The length of the CDR3 is 19 residues. Per germline, CDR1 LGHDT and CDR2 YNNKEL (reference sequence). Input material: blood. This chain uses TRBV3-1 (or the pseudogene TRBV3-2) with TRBJ2-3, with 9 bases identical to TRBD1. The sequence was obtained from a man aged 45-65 years in good health. CDR3 sequence reads: CASSHPTLTGGWGTDTQYF. In DNA, the CDR3 is TGTGCCAGCAGCCACCCTACCCTCACAGGGGGCTGGGGAACAGATACGCAGTATTTT.